The following is a T cell receptor (beta chain) sequence with its context. Its ends do not fully match the called genes, so a read error is possible. The study co-extracted DNA and RNA from 20-30 mg of unsorted bulk tissue. This record comes from a study of tumor-infiltrating lymphocytes in primary liver carcinoma. With around 490 ng total RNA as template and a constant-region primer, TCR beta cDNA was made. Sequencing libraries for TCR beta derived from three nested multiplex PCR rounds that used slightly modified ARM-PCR. MiXCR was run by TCRdb on the multiplex PCR reads, yielding one entry per CDR3 protein. The sample has roughly 53,000 distinct CDR3 sequences, over 70% seen once. Sequencing was done on a sample of liver tumor tissue from sampling region 2. As to subset: tumor region T2, inferior pole. The clonotype originates from a man aged 40-55 years with primary liver carcinoma and hepatitis B virus infection.

The CDR3 nucleotides are TGTGCCAGCAACTTGGATATCGGACTAGCCATGAGTGAGCACTTCTTC. Translation gives CASNLDIGLAMSEHFF. The chain joins TRBV11-2 to TRBJ2-1; 8 bases fit TRBD2. The germline gives CDR1 SGHAT, CDR2 FQNNGV. This CDR3 spans 16 amino acids.